This TCR beta chain was identified in a study of persistence of HIV-infected CD4 T cells. Study background: Median time on suppressive ART was 8 years.

Cells were stimulated with overlapping HIV-1 Gag 15-mer peptides. CD40L/CD69 double-negative CD45RO-high memory CD4+ T cells were collected. For around 20 hours, CD8-depleted PBMCs received anti-CD28/CD49d costimulation, a CD40-blocking antibody and enfuvirtide. Sequencing used immunoSEQ version 4 in survey mode. Assay: immunoSEQ multiplex PCR; the TCRdb copy retains only in-frame clones and omits some. This table holds approximately 65,000 clones, about four fifths found once. About this clone: Its antigen is currently unknown.

Germline CDR1 and CDR2: SGHRS and YFSETQ. J gave up 7 bases and V 2 bases, and 7 bases lay outside the gene matches. The CDR3 length is 15 residues. This chain uses TRBV5-1 with TRBJ2-2; TRBD1 matches 8 bases. The receptor was derived from an adult man with HIV who was CMV-seropositive. This material consisted of CD4+ T cells sorted from PBMCs after approximately 19-hour stimulation, taken from a patient who received antiretroviral therapy. The CDR3 protein is CASSLQGDVGGELFF. The CDR3 DNA is TGCGCCAGCAGCTTACAGGGGGATGTCGGCGGGGAGCTGTTTTTT.